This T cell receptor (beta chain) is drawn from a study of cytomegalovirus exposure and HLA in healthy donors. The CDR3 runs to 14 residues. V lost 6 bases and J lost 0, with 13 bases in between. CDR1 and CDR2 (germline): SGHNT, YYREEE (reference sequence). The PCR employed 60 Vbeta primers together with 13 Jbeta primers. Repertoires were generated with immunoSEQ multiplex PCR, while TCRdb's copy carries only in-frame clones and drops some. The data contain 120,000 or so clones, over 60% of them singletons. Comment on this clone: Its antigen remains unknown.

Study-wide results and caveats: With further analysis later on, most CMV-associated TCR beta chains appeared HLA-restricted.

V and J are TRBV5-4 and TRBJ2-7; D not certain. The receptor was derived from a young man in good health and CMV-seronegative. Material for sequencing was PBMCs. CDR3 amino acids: CASTPDHFSYEQYF. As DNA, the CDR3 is TGTGCCAGCACTCCAGATCATTTCTCCTACGAGCAGTACTTC.